These 5 T cell receptor beta chains were sequenced from one sample in a study of blood T cell repertoires in COVID-19. Produced via immunoSEQ multiplex PCR; TCRdb's table is partial and in-frame only. The sample contains fewer than 300,000 clones, under 90% of which appear only once. Sample: peripheral blood. The receptor set was obtained from a woman aged 45-65 years who had recovered from COVID-19.

The genes are TRBV21-1 and TRBJ2-3; the DNA was not compared with TRBD2, the D call given in the table. TRBV21-1 is shown as a pseudogene. This CDR3 contains 12 residues. The chain's CDR3 is CASRDRRAQQYF. For the CDR3, the DNA is TGTGCCAGCAGAGACCGGCGGGCCCAGCAGTATTTT.

The chain couples TRBV7-4 to TRBJ1-4, with D unresolved. This CDR3 is built from 13 residues. Trimming cost V 3 bases and J 6 bases, with 8 bases left between them. CDR1 SGHVT and CDR2 SQSDAQ come from the germline V gene. The CDR3 spells CASSLIEYEKLFF. In nucleotides, the CDR3 is TGTGCCAGCAGCTTGATAGAATATGAAAAACTGTTTTTT. Full variable domain (outside the CDR3, taken from reference TRBV7-4 and TRBJ1-4): GAGVSQSPRYKVAKRGRDVALRCDSISGHVTLYWYRQTLGQGSEVLTYSQSDAQRDKSGRPSGRFSAERPERSVSTLKIQRTEQGDSAVYLCASSLIEYEKLFFGSGTQLSVL.

The rearrangement joins TRBV14 to TRBJ1-1; D ambiguous. Trimming cost V 8 bases and J 4 bases, with 17 bases left between them. Per germline, CDR1 SGHDN and CDR2 FVKESK. CDR3 size: 14 residues. The CDR3 DNA sequence: TGTGCCAGCCGACGTCGGAGCCGCATCACTGAAGCTTTCTTT. This codes for CASRRRSRITEAFF.

J is TRBJ2-1 and V is TRBV6-5; 10 nucleotides align to TRBD1. Germline V gene sequence: CDR1 MNHEY, CDR2 SVGAGI. The CDR3 sequence is 12 residues long. CDR3 coding DNA: TGTCCCCGGGACAGGGGCCCCAATGAGCAGTTCTTC. Protein product: CPRDRGPNEQFF.

The chain joins TRBV28 to TRBJ1-1, with D possibly matching TRBD1 (5 bases). Trimming pared 6 bases from V and 1 base from J, leaving 9 bases between. This CDR3 is 13 amino acids long. Looked up from germline, CDR1 is MDHEN and CDR2 is SYDVKM. The CDR3 DNA reads as TGTGCCAGCAGACCAGACAGGAACACTGAAGCTTTCTTT. The encoded protein is CASRPDRNTEAFF.